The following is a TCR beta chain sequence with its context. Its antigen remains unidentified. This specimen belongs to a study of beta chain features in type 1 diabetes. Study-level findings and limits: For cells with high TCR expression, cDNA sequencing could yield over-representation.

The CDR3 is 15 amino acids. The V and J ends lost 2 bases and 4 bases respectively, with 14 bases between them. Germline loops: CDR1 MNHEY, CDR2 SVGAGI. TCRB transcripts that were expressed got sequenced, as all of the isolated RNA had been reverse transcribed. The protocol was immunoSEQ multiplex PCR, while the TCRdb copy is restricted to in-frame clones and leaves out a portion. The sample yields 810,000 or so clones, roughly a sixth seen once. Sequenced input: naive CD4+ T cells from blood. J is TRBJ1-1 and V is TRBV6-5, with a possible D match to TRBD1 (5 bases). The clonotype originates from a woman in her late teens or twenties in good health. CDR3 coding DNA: TGTGCCAGCAGTTACGGCGGGGCTGTGAGCACTGAAGCTTTCTTT. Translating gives CASSYGGAVSTEAFF.